This TCR beta chain was sequenced during a study of CD8 T cells in Susac syndrome. TCR beta sequences were obtained from blood CD8+ and CD4+ T cells. In contrast to the negatively isolated CD8+ and CD4+ T cells, TEMRA cells were FACS-enriched. Reverse transcription of roughly 0.5 to 1 ug RNA used random hexamers. The CDR3 of TCR beta was amplified by immunoSEQ multiplex PCR across 54 Vbeta and 13 Jbeta. Via MiXCR, TCRdb re-called the immunoSEQ multiplex PCR reads, giving one row per CDR3 protein. This table has 130,000 to 150,000 distinct CDR3 sequences, 94% appearing once. This TCR came from a human donor in good health. The sample taken for sequencing was CD8+ T cells from PBMCs.

The CDR3 is CASSPDQNEQFF. The CDR3 coding sequence is TGTGCCAGCAGCCCGGACCAGAATGAGCAGTTCTTC. The chain combines TRBV3-1 with TRBJ2-1; no clear D gene. The CDR3 is 12 amino acids. Trimming left V 4 bases short and J 7 bases short, with 8 bases between. Germline CDR1 LGHDT, CDR2 YNNKEL (reference sequence).